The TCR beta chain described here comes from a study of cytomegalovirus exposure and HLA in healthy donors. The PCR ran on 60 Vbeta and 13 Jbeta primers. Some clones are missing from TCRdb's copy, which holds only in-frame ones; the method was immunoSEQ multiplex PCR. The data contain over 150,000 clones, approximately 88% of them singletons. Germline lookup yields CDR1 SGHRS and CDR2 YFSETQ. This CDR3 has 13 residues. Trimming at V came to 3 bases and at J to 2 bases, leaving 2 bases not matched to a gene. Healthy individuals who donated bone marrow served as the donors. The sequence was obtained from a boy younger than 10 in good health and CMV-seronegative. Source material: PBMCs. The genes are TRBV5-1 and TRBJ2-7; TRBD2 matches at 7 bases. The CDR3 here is CASSSSGAYEQYF. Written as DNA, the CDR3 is TGCGCCAGCAGCTCGAGCGGGGCCTACGAGCAGTACTTC.